This T cell receptor beta chain was recorded in a study of CD8 T cells in ankylosing spondylitis. The length of the CDR3 is 16 residues. Germline V CDR1 and CDR2: SGHAT, FQNNGV. The J segment lost 2 bases and the V segment lost 5 bases, leaving 6 bases of the junction unmatched. With molecular barcodes, quantitative 5'-RACE was used to make the TCR beta libraries. TCRdb independently ran MiXCR on the 5' RACE reads; one entry per CDR3 protein. The profile covers hundreds of thousands of distinct CDR3 sequences, with approximately 26% appearing a single time and roughly 0.9% taken by the ten largest. Study-wide findings and caveats: Researchers reportedly found disease-linked clones significantly enriched in matched ankylosing spondylitis synovial fluid. Both synovial fluid and blood in reactive arthritis had previously been reported to carry some motif variants. Ankylosing spondylitis blood appeared to be characterized by a TCR beta motif of under ten highly homologous variants.

As to this clonotype: Its cognate antigen is unknown.

Sequences were obtained from blood, either unsorted or a sorted T cell fraction (not recorded which). The chain combines TRBV11-2 with TRBJ2-3, with 11 positions matching TRBD2. The origin of this receptor is a male donor with ankylosing spondylitis. The CDR3 coding sequence is TGTGCCAGCAGCCCCCGACTAGCGGGACTCACAGATACGCAGTATTTT. Its translation is CASSPRLAGLTDTQYF. Full variable domain (remainder filled in from reference TRBV11-2 and TRBJ2-3): EAGVAQSPRYKIIEKRQSVAFWCNPISGHATLYWYQQILGQGPKLLIQFQNNGVVDDSQLPKDRFSAERLKGVDSTLKIQPAKLEDSAVYLCASSPRLAGLTDTQYFGPGTRLTVL.